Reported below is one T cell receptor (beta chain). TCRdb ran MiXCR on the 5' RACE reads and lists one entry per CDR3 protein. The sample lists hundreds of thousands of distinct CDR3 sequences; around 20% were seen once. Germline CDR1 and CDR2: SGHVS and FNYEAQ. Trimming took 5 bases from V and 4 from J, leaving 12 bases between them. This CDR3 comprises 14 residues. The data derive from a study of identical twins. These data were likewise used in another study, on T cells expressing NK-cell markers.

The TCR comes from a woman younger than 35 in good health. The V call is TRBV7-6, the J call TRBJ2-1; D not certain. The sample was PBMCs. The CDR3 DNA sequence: TGTGCCAGCAGCCCCCAGGACCAGTACAATGAGCAGTTCTTC. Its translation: CASSPQDQYNEQFF.